In its sample, the clone carrying this TCR beta chain was seen a few times. Its cognate antigen is unknown. The data derive from a study of T-cell memory formation after mild COVID-19. Overall study context: Largely, TCR clusters stayed within a single donor. General study points: Pre-infection memory carried some responding clones, suggesting that cross-reactive memory joined. CD4+ contracting clones were mainly CM and EM; CD8+ ones, EMRA. Balance between CD4 and CD8 was seen in clones contracting day 15 to 85, and a CD4+ lean was seen in later expanders.

Each CDR3 protein is one row after TCRdb ran MiXCR on the 5' RACE reads. In the table there are under 200,000 distinct CDR3 sequences, about 28% of which are singletons. This TCR derives from an adult woman who had mild COVID-19 (a few samples of this study predate the infection). Cell type and time point are not known. The sequencing input was PBMCs or a T cell subset sorted from them (not recorded which).

The CDR3 DNA reads as TGCGCCAGCAGGTTCGGCGGGTACACTGAAGCTTTCTTT. It is translated as CASRFGGYTEAFF. The chain is built from TRBV5-1 and TRBJ1-1, with unresolved D. CDR1 SGHRS and CDR2 YFSETQ come from the germline V gene. This CDR3 comprises 13 residues. The V end lost 5 bases, the J end lost 3 bases, and 11 bases lay between the germline ends.